A selection of T cell receptor beta chains follows, all from one sample in a study of identifying expanded T cells in peripheral blood. Repertoires were generated with immunoSEQ multiplex PCR, while TCRdb's copy carries only in-frame clones and drops some. This table has fewer than 65,000 clones, about 87% appearing once. Sequencing was carried out using blood. These receptors all stem from a person aged 18-70 years in good health. CDR3s include the opening cysteine and the closing phenylalanine or tryptophan. A D gene is named only where the DNA matches it firmly. Not all rows give a size; the values are once, few, many and, for expanded clones, a class.

D	V	J	length	size	DNA	CDR3
TRBD1	TRBV28	TRBJ2-7	16	.	TGTGCCAGCAGTTCCCTACCGGGACAGGGGCCCTTGGAGCAGTACTTC	CASSSLPGQGPLEQYF
TRBD2	TRBV11-2	TRBJ2-2	15	once	TGTGCCAGCAGCCCCACGGGGGGGAACACCGGGGAGCTGTTTTTT	CASSPTGGNTGELFF
.	TRBV6-6	TRBJ2-5	13	.	TGTGCCAGCACCCCTTCGATGCAAGAGACCCAGTACTTC	CASTPSMQETQYF
TRBD1	TRBV28	TRBJ1-1	15	.	TGTGCCAGCAGTTTAGTACAGGGGGCGAACACTGAAGCTTTCTTT	CASSLVQGANTEAFF
.	TRBV4-1	TRBJ1-4	12	.	TGCGCCAGCAGCCAACCACAAGAAAAACTGTTTTTT	CASSQPQEKLFF
.	TRBV29-1	TRBJ2-2	14	.	TGCAGCGTTGATCTTGGGGGTTCAGCCGGGGAGCTGTTTTTT	CSVDLGGSAGELFF
TRBD1	TRBV5-5	TRBJ1-1	14	.	TGTGCCAGCAGGAACAGGGGGCTAACGGGTGAAGCTTTCTTT	CASRNRGLTGEAFF
TRBD1	TRBV27	TRBJ1-2	14	.	TGTGCCAGCAGTTGGCGACAGGGGAACTATGGCTACACCTTC	CASSWRQGNYGYTF
TRBD1	TRBV10-3	TRBJ2-3	15	.	TGTGCCATCAGTGAGTCGGGACAGGGCACAGATACGCAGTATTTT	CAISESGQGTDTQYF
.	TRBV6-5	TRBJ1-5	12	.	TGTGCCATAGGCCGTGGGCTCCAGCCCCAGCATTTT	CAIGRGLQPQHF
.	TRBV28	TRBJ2-3	15	few	TGTGCCAGCAGTTTAAGAGGCGGGGGCCCAGATACGCAGTATTTT	CASSLRGGGPDTQYF
.	TRBV28	TRBJ2-7	14	.	TGTGCCAGCACTTCCTCGGACACCCTCGGGGTGCAGTACTTC	CASTSSDTLGVQYF
.	TRBV28	TRBJ2-7	15	.	TGTGCCAGCAGTTCAGGGGGAGGGCTAGCCTACGAGCAGTACTTC	CASSSGGGLAYEQYF
TRBD2	TRBV5-1	TRBJ2-1	18	.	TGCGCCAGCAGCTATACCGGGACTAGCGGCCTAAGGCGGAATGAGCAGTTCTTC	CASSYTGTSGLRRNEQFF
TRBD1	TRBV7-3	TRBJ2-1	15	.	TGTGCCAGCAGCTTACCAGGACAGGGGACCCATGAGCAGTTCTTC	CASSLPGQGTHEQFF
.	TRBV5-5	TRBJ2-7	13	.	TGTGCCAGCAGCAGCGCCAGGCCCTACGAGCAGTACTTC	CASSSARPYEQYF
.	TRBV6-1	TRBJ1-2	13	.	TGTGCCAGCAGTGGACAGGAGAACTATGGCTACACCTTC	CASSGQENYGYTF
.	TRBV5-6	TRBJ1-3	16	.	TGTGCCAGCAGCTTCGGTGGCAGGAGCTCTGGAAACACCATATATTTT	CASSFGGRSSGNTIYF
.	TRBV5-8	TRBJ1-3	16	.	TGTGCCAGCAGCTTGTGGAAGGGGGTCTCTGGAAACACCATATATTTT	CASSLWKGVSGNTIYF
.	TRBV2	TRBJ1-2	12	.	TGTGCCAGCAGTGAGGGGGACTATGGCTACACCTTC	CASSEGDYGYTF
.	TRBV9	TRBJ2-5	15	.	TGTGCCAGCAGCGTATACGGGGCCTACCAAGAGACCCAGTACTTC	CASSVYGAYQETQYF
.	TRBV7-9	TRBJ2-3	14	.	TGTGCCAGCAGCTCCTCCCCGTATCGAGATACGCAGTATTTT	CASSSSPYRDTQYF
.	TRBV11-2	TRBJ2-1	17	.	TGTGCCAGCAGCTTAGATTCCGACTGGAGCTCCTACAATGAGCAGTTCTTC	CASSLDSDWSSYNEQFF
TRBD1	TRBV30	TRBJ2-1	14	.	TGTGCTTTCCAGGACAGGGGGCTTTATAATGAGCAGTTCTTC	CAFQDRGLYNEQFF
.	TRBV27	TRBJ2-3	13	.	TGTGCCAGCAGTAAATCTGGTGGATTTACGCAGTATTTT	CASSKSGGFTQYF
.	TRBV6-5	TRBJ1-4	15	once	TGTGCCAGCAGTTCAACAGGGACACTACGGGAAAAACTGTTTTTT	CASSSTGTLREKLFF
.	TRBV4-1	TRBJ1-2	15	.	TGCGCCAGCAGCCAAAACTCGGCGGCGAACTATGGCTACACCTTC	CASSQNSAANYGYTF
TRBD1	TRBV19	TRBJ2-3	14	.	TGTGCCAGTACCCGGGGACAGACCACAGATACGCAGTATTTT	CASTRGQTTDTQYF
.	TRBV28	TRBJ1-4	15	.	TGTGCCAGCAGTGTGCAATCCCACAAGGGTGAAAAACTGTTTTTT	CASSVQSHKGEKLFF
TRBD1	TRBV10-3	TRBJ2-7	12	.	TGTGCCATCAGAGGACAGGGTGGGGAGCAGTACTTC	CAIRGQGGEQYF
.	TRBV2	TRBJ1-1	13	.	TGTGCCAGCAGTCAATACAGGGAAACTGAAGCTTTCTTT	CASSQYRETEAFF
.	TRBV23-1	TRBJ1-4	16	.	TGCGCCAGCGGACAGTGCGGACCTTCAACTAATGAAAAACTGTTTTTT	CASGQCGPSTNEKLFF
TRBD2	TRBV2	TRBJ2-5	18	.	TGTGCCAGCAGTGTGGGGACTAGCGGGGGGGCTGGTATAGAGACCCAGTACTTC	CASSVGTSGGAGIETQYF
.	TRBV7-9	TRBJ1-1	17	.	TGTGCCAGCAGCGCAAGACATACCGGTAGAACGAACACTGAAGCTTTCTTT	CASSARHTGRTNTEAFF
.	TRBV30	TRBJ1-5	14	.	TGTGCCTGGGCCAAGGGGAGACGCAATCAGCCCCAGCATTTT	CAWAKGRRNQPQHF
.	TRBV4-2	TRBJ2-3	17	.	TGTGCCAGCAGCCAGGATCTCCCGGGATCACGCACAGATACGCAGTATTTT	CASSQDLPGSRTDTQYF
TRBD2	TRBV7-9	TRBJ2-7	14	.	TGTGCCAGCAGCTTATTGGCTAGCGGCTACGAGCAGTACTTC	CASSLLASGYEQYF
.	TRBV7-2	TRBJ2-2	15	.	TGTGCCAGCAGCCCATCGGGGTCAGGTTTCTGGGAGCTGTTTTTT	CASSPSGSGFWELFF
TRBD1	TRBV28	TRBJ1-1	14	.	TGTGCCAGCAGAAACGACAGGGACGGCACTGAAGCTTTCTTT	CASRNDRDGTEAFF
.	TRBV21-1	TRBJ2-3	15	.	TGTGCCAGCAGCAAAGGTGGGGCGACCACAGATACGCAGTATTTT	CASSKGGATTDTQYF
.	TRBV5-4	TRBJ2-5	13	.	TGTGCCAGCATGCTGGGCGGCCAAGAGACCCAGTACTTC	CASMLGGQETQYF
TRBD2	TRBV5-6	TRBJ2-3	15	.	TGTGCCAGCGCCGGGGGGTTAGGGAGGACAGATACGCAGTATTTT	CASAGGLGRTDTQYF
.	TRBV6-4	TRBJ2-1	15	.	TGTGCCAGCAGTGACGATGGGGGTTCCTACAATGAGCAGTTCTTC	CASSDDGGSYNEQFF
TRBD1	TRBV6-1	TRBJ1-1	13	once	TGTGCCAGCATTCTGACAGGGAGGACTGAAGCTTTCTTT	CASILTGRTEAFF
.	TRBV27	TRBJ2-1	16	.	TGTGCCAGCAGTTTAAACGGGCAGGGTTACTACAATGAGCAGTTCTTC	CASSLNGQGYYNEQFF
TRBD1	TRBV19	TRBJ1-6	15	.	TGTGCCAGTAGGGAATTGGACAGGGCAAATTCACCCCTCCACTTT	CASRELDRANSPLHF
.	TRBV5-4	TRBJ1-2	14	.	TGTGCCAGCAGCTTGGTTGGAATGGATTATGGCTACACCTTC	CASSLVGMDYGYTF
.	TRBV28	TRBJ1-2	15	.	TGTGCCAGCAGTTTAGAGGAAAGCTCTAACTATGGCTACACCTTC	CASSLEESSNYGYTF
.	TRBV28	TRBJ2-7	11	.	TGTGCCAGCAGTTTAGGATACAAGCAGTACTTC	CASSLGYKQYF